The 5 T cell receptor beta chains in this list originate from one sample, sequenced in a study of blood T cell repertoires in COVID-19. Sequenced by immunoSEQ multiplex PCR; TCRdb stores in-frame clones only, minus some. The top ten clones hold 1.4% to 1.5% of a sample with roughly 430,000 clones, over 75% of them seen once. The specimen sequenced was PBMCs or T cells enriched from blood (not recorded which). The receptors come from a woman aged 18-35 years who had been exposed to COVID-19.

The chain uses TRBV10-3 and TRBJ1-6; D is undetermined. The CDR3 runs 14 residues. The V gene's germline CDR1 is ENHRY and CDR2 SYGVKD. V was shortened by 4 bases and J by 3 bases, with 7 bases between the two germline ends. This CDR3 reads CAISAQDYNSPLHF. DNA for the CDR3: TGTGCCATCAGTGCCCAGGACTATAATTCACCCCTCCACTTT.

This clone has just one count. The rearrangement links TRBV28 to TRBJ1-6; 11 nucleotides align to TRBD1. Germline V gives CDR1 MDHEN, CDR2 SYDVKM. The ends lost 7 bases at V and 5 bases at J; junction bases unmatched: 7. The length of the CDR3 is 16 residues. CDR3 in DNA: TGTGCCAGCACAGGGGACAGGGGGTGGAATAATTCACCCCTCCACTTT. Translating it yields CASTGDRGWNNSPLHF.

In this sample, this clone turned up a few times. The chain uses TRBV4-3 and TRBJ2-2; D may be TRBD2 (6 bases). Trimming left V 4 bases short and J 1 base short, with 13 bases between. The germline V gene encodes CDR1 LGHNA and CDR2 YSLEER. The CDR3 totals 16 residues. In DNA form, the CDR3 reads TGCGCCAGCAGCCCGGACGGGAGCTTGAACACCGGGGAGCTGTTTTTT. Translated, it gives CASSPDGSLNTGELFF.

Written as DNA, the CDR3 is TGTGCCAGCAGCCCCGGGAACTCCTACGAGCAGTACTTC. It translates to CASSPGNSYEQYF. The V call is TRBV5-6, the J call TRBJ2-7, with TRBD2 as a possible D gene (5 bases). V lost 4 bases and J 0 bases, leaving 8 bases between the germline ends. CDR1 and CDR2 (germline): SGHDT, YYEEEE. The CDR3 runs to 13 residues.

The V and J genes are TRBV12-5 and TRBJ1-1; 9 bases are shared with TRBD1. Trimming removed 1 base from V and 6 bases from J; junction bases left unmatched: 18. Germline lookup yields CDR1 LGHNT and CDR2 FRNRAP. The CDR3 has 19 residues. Written as DNA, the CDR3 is TGTGCTAGTGGTTTGGAACCGGGGAGACCGGGACAGGGCGTACCTGAAGCTTTCTTT. Protein: CASGLEPGRPGQGVPEAFF.